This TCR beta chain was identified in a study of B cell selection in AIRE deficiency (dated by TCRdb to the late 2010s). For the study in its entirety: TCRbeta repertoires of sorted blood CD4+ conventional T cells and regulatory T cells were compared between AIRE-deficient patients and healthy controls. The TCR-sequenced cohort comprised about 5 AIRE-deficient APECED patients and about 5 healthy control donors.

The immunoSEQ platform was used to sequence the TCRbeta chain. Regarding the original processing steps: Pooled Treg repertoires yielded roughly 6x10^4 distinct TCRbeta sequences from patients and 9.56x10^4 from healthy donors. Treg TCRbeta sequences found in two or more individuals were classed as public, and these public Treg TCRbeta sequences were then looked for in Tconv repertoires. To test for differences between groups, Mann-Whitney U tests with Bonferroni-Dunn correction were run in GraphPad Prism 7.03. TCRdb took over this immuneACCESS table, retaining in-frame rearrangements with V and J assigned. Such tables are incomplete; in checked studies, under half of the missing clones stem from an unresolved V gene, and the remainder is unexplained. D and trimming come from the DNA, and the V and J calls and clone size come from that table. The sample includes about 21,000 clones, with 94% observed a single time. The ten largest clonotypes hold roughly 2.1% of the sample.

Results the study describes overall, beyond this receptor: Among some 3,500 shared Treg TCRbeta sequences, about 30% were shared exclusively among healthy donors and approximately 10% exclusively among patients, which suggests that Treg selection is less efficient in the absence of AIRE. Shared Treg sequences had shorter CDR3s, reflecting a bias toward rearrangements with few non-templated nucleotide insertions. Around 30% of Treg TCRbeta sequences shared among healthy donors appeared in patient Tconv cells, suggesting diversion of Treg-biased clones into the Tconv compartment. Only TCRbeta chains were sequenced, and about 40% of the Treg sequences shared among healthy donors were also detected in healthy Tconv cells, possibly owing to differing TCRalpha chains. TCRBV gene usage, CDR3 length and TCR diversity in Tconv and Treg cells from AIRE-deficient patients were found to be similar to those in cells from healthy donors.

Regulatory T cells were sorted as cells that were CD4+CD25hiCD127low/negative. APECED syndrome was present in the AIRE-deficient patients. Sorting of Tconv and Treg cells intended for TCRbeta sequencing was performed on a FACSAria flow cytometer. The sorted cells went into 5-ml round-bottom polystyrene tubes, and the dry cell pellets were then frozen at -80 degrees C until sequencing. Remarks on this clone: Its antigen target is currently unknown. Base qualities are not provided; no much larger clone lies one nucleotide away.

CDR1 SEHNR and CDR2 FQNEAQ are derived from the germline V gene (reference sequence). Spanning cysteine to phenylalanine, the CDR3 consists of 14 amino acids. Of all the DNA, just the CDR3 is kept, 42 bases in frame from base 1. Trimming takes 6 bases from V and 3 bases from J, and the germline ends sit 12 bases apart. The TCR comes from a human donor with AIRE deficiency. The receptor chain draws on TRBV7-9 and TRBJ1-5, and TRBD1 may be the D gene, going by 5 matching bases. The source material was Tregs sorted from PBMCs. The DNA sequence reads TGTGCCAGCAGTATAGACAGTTACAATCAGCCCCAGCATTTT. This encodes CASSIDSYNQPQHF.